Shown below are 18 T cell receptor beta chains from a single sample sequenced in a study of blood T cell repertoires in COVID-19. Assay: immunoSEQ multiplex PCR; the TCRdb copy retains only in-frame clones and omits some. The sample has 170,000 or so clones, 85% to 90% seen once. The material sequenced was peripheral blood. These receptors all stem from a man aged 35 to 55 with active or convalescent COVID-19.

The CDR3 here is CASSFIARELFF. CDR3 DNA: TGTGCCAGCAGCTTTATTGCTAGGGAGCTGTTTTTT. The chain has TRBV11-2 and TRBJ2-2; D is unclear. Trimming removed 3 bases at V and 9 bases at J, with 8 bases between. Germline values: CDR1 SGHAT, CDR2 FQNNGV. The CDR3 is 12 amino acids.

V and J are TRBV5-6 and TRBJ1-5; 8 positions match TRBD1. Germline V gives CDR1 SGHDT, CDR2 YYEEEE. V lost 1 base to trimming and J lost 1 base; unmatched junction nucleotides: 4. The CDR3 is 16 amino acids. The CDR3 reads CASSLSRGLSNQPQHF. The CDR3, as DNA: TGTGCCAGCAGCTTGAGCAGGGGGCTGAGCAATCAGCCCCAGCATTTT.

A word on this clone: The junction departs from germline at one end; a sequencing error may be responsible. The chain links TRBV19 to TRBJ2-1, with 10 bases matching TRBD2. The CDR3 runs 12 residues. The V gene's germline CDR1 is LNHDA and CDR2 SQIVND (reference sequence). The CDR3 bases are TGTACCAGCGGGGGGGCTGTTGGTGAGCAGTTCTTC. Translation gives CTSGGAVGEQFF.

The CDR3 loop reads CATSRDRGSRGYGYTF. In nucleotides, the CDR3 is TGTGCCACCAGCAGGGACAGGGGGTCCCGTGGGTATGGCTACACCTTC. This chain joins TRBV15 and TRBJ1-2; 10 nucleotides match TRBD1. Germline V lookup: CDR1 LNHNV, CDR2 YYDKDF (reference sequence). The CDR3 is 16 residues long. The trim removed 3 bases at V and 5 bases at J, leaving 9 bases unmatched.

This rearrangement joins TRBV13 to TRBJ2-3; 13 nucleotides agree with TRBD2. V gave up 5 bases and J gave up 2 bases; unmatched junction bases: 16. The CDR3 is made up of 20 amino acids. The germline gives CDR1 PRHDT, CDR2 FYEKMQ (reference sequence). CDR3 amino acids: CASSPRRTSGSLPDTDTQYF. In nucleotides, the CDR3 is TGTGCCAGCAGCCCCCGAAGGACTAGCGGGAGTCTGCCCGACACAGATACGCAGTATTTT. The variable domain in full, completed from reference TRBV13 and TRBJ2-3, reads AAGVIQSPRHLIKEKRETATLKCYPIPRHDTVYWYQQGPGQDPQFLISFYEKMQSDKGSIPDRFSAQQFSDYHSELNMSSLELGDSALYFCASSPRRTSGSLPDTDTQYFGPGTRLTVL.

The rearrangement links TRBV4-1 to TRBJ1-5; D uncertain. Germline CDR1 and CDR2: MGHRA and YSYEKL. The CDR3 is 16 residues long. V was pared by 2 bases and J by 3 bases, with 14 bases between. CDR3 nucleotides: TGCGCCAGCAGCCAATACAGTTCACCACCCAATCAGCCCCAGCATTTT. Its protein is CASSQYSSPPNQPQHF.

V usage is TRBV29-1 and J usage is TRBJ2-7; D perhaps matches TRBD1 (6 bases). The V gene lost 6 bases and the J gene lost 3 bases, with 9 bases spanning the gap. This CDR3 region has 11 residues. Germline CDR1 reads SQVTM; CDR2 reads ANQGSEA. In DNA, the CDR3 is TGCAGCGTCTTCAGGGGCTACGAGCAGTACTTC. This encodes CSVFRGYEQYF.

The rearrangement links TRBV6-4 to TRBJ1-5; D may be TRBD1 (5 bases). The CDR3 runs 13 residues. CDR1 is MRHNA, CDR2 SNTAGT, per germline. Between the trimmed V and J ends, which lost 5 bases and 3 bases, there was a span of 8 bases. The DNA for the CDR3 is TGTGCCAGCAGTTCAGGGTACAATCAGCCCCAGCATTTT. It is translated as CASSSGYNQPQHF.

The V call is TRBV7-9, the J call TRBJ1-5; no clear D. CDR3 length: 13 residues. Germline CDR1 is SEHNR and CDR2 is FQNEAQ (reference sequence). Trimming cost V 2 bases and J 9 bases, with 11 bases left between them. The DNA for the CDR3 is TGTGCCAGCAGCTTAACTAGCACGGGGCCCCAGCATTTT. Translating gives CASSLTSTGPQHF.

The CDR3 coding sequence is TGTGCCAGCAGACCTAGAGGATACCAAGGCTACACCTTC. Residues: CASRPRGYQGYTF. The V and J genes are TRBV7-8 and TRBJ1-2; no clear D. The germline V gene encodes CDR1 SGHVS and CDR2 FQNEAQ. Trimming pared 6 bases from V and 8 bases from J, leaving 16 bases between. This CDR3 comprises 13 residues.

CDR3 sequence reads: CASSSGARTGDEKLFF. As DNA, the CDR3 is TGTGCCAGCAGCTCAGGGGCCCGGACAGGAGATGAAAAACTGTTTTTT. V usage is TRBV7-9 and J usage is TRBJ1-4, with TRBD1 matching over 7 bases. The germline gives CDR1 SEHNR, CDR2 FQNEAQ (reference sequence). V lost 4 bases and J lost 6; bases outside the gene matches: 11. This CDR3 spans 16 amino acids.

The J gene is TRBJ1-4, the V gene TRBV4-2, with TRBD1 as a possible D gene (6 bases). The CDR3 consists of 18 residues. Germline V lookup: CDR1 LGHNA, CDR2 YNFKEQ. The germline V and J ends were trimmed by 3 bases and 6 bases, with 23 bases remaining between them. CDR3 sequence reads: CASSQLAIRGRADEKLFF. Written as DNA, the CDR3 is TGTGCCAGCAGCCAGCTAGCCATCAGGGGACGGGCGGATGAAAAACTGTTTTTT.

A single count supports this clone. The J gene is TRBJ1-6, the V gene TRBV28, with D uncertain. The germline CDR1 and CDR2 sequences are MDHEN and SYDVKM. This CDR3 has 15 amino acids. V shed 6 bases and J shed 9 bases, with 18 bases lying between them. CDR3 in DNA: TGTGCCAGCAGCTCCCCTGAGGAAGTTAGTTCACCCCTCCACTTT. This sequence encodes CASSSPEEVSSPLHF. Looking up the rest from reference TRBV28 and TRBJ1-6 gives the full variable domain: DVKVTQSSRYLVKRTGEKVFLECVQDMDHENMFWYRQDPGLGLRLIYFSYDVKMKEKGDIPEGYSVSREKKERFSLILESASTNQTSMYLCASSSPEEVSSPLHFGNGTRLTVT.

This chain joins TRBV7-9 and TRBJ2-1, with D possibly being TRBD2 (5 bases). Germline loops: CDR1 SEHNR, CDR2 FQNEAQ (reference sequence). The CDR3 sequence is 13 residues long. V was trimmed by 0 bases and J by 8 bases, leaving 8 bases between them. CDR3 amino acids: CASSLAAEDEQFF. CDR3 nucleotides: TGTGCCAGCAGCTTAGCAGCGGAGGATGAGCAGTTCTTC.

The CDR3 coding sequence is TGTGCCAGCAGCCAAGATTGGGCCGGGGAGCCCCAGCATTTT. Amino acid sequence: CASSQDWAGEPQHF. The rearrangement uses TRBV3-1 (or the pseudogene TRBV3-2) and TRBJ1-5; D gene unclear. The ends were cut back, 0 bases at V and 8 bases at J, with 11 bases in the middle. From germline, CDR1 is LGHDT and CDR2 YNNKEL (reference sequence). The CDR3 length is 14 residues.

The chain uses TRBV5-1 and TRBJ1-2, with D maybe TRBD1 (5 bases). Trimming left V 6 bases short and J 6 bases short, with 21 bases between. Looked up from germline, CDR1 is SGHRS and CDR2 is YFSETQ. The length of the CDR3 is 15 residues. CDR3 loop: CASTEPGGSLDGYTF. The CDR3 region has the DNA TGCGCCAGCACCGAACCCGGGGGATCCTTGGATGGCTACACCTTC.

This clone has just one count. The gene calls are TRBV27 and TRBJ1-6; 10 bases map to TRBD1. The CDR3 has 16 residues. V shed 3 bases, J shed 9 bases, and the junction held 8 bases outside the gene matches. The germline V gene encodes CDR1 MNHEY and CDR2 SMNVEV (reference sequence). The CDR3 loop reads CASSFETGGTGSPLHF. The CDR3 coding sequence is TGTGCCAGCAGTTTCGAGACAGGGGGCACGGGTTCACCCCTCCACTTT.

This clone was seen only once. The chain has TRBV6-4 and TRBJ1-3, with 9 bases lining up with TRBD1. With 4 bases clipped from V and 3 bases from J, the junction kept 7 bases outside the gene matches. This CDR3 has 16 amino acids. Germline V gene sequence: CDR1 MRHNA, CDR2 SNTAGT. In nucleotides, the CDR3 is TGTGCCAGCAGTGCTCGGACAGGGGCGGTTGGAAACACCATATATTTT. It translates to CASSARTGAVGNTIYF.